This T cell receptor beta chain was recorded in a study of OX40 agonist ivuxolimab in advanced cancers. V lost 2 bases and J lost 5, with 11 bases in between. Germline-derived CDR1 and CDR2 are SGHRS and YFSETQ. The CDR3 extends over 13 amino acids. Produced via immunoSEQ multiplex PCR; TCRdb's table is partial and in-frame only. The data contain some 98,000 clones, roughly 84% of them singletons. Sequenced material: CD4+ or CD8+ T cells sorted from blood, taken in a trial of the OX40 agonist ivuxolimab. The receptor was derived from an adult with an advanced solid tumor such as melanoma, head and neck, liver or kidney cancer. The chain couples TRBV5-1 to TRBJ2-7; TRBD1 might be the D (6 bases). This chain's CDR3 is CASSLQGADEQYF. The CDR3 region has the DNA TGCGCCAGCAGCTTACAGGGCGCGGACGAGCAGTACTTC.